The 11 T cell receptor beta chains given below trace back to one sample, sequenced in a study of a mutant IDH1 vaccine in newly diagnosed glioma. Using immunoSEQ multiplex PCR, the repertoire was profiled, and TCRdb retains in-frame clones only, with some absent. The sample includes tens of thousands of clones, roughly 84% of them seen just once. Indicated time point: week 47, end of study. Each dose delivered 300 ug of mutant IDH1 20-mer peptide subcutaneously with imiquimod. These receptors' antigens are unknown. The sequences come from PBMCs, collected from a glioma patient whose treatment included an IDH1 peptide vaccine. These receptors came from a woman younger than 45 with glioma. Some clones in this sample may be carry-over from other donors' samples.

V usage is TRBV29-1 and J usage is TRBJ2-3; maybe TRBD2 (5 bases). This CDR3 has 12 residues. Germline loops: CDR1 SQVTM, CDR2 ANQGSEA. V was pared by 4 bases and J by 0 bases, with 5 bases between. The CDR3 loop is CSVGTSTDTQYF. The CDR3 DNA follows: TGCAGCGTTGGGACTAGCACAGATACGCAGTATTTT.

The rearrangement links TRBV5-1 to TRBJ2-7, with 7 bases lining up with TRBD1. Looked up from germline, CDR1 is SGHRS and CDR2 is YFSETQ. The CDR3 sequence is 14 residues long. The V and J ends lost 3 bases and 2 bases, in that order; junction bases with no gene match: 5. The CDR3 DNA is TGCGCCAGCAGCTCCCCGGACAGGCCCTACGAGCAGTACTTC. Its translation is CASSSPDRPYEQYF.

V usage is TRBV5-4 and J usage is TRBJ2-7; D unclear. V gave up 2 bases and J gave up 7 bases, with 16 bases separating them. The CDR3 sequence is 14 residues long. Germline V gene sequence: CDR1 SGHNT, CDR2 YYREEE (reference sequence). CDR3 sequence (DNA): TGTGCCAGCAGCTTCGCGCCGTCCGCCCCAGAGCAGTACTTC. Translation gives CASSFAPSAPEQYF. The full variable domain, completed using reference TRBV5-4 and TRBJ2-7, is ETGVTQSPTHLIKTRGQQVTLRCSSQSGHNTVSWYQQALGQGPQFIFQYYREEENGRGNFPPRFSGLQFPNYSSELNVNALELDDSALYLCASSFAPSAPEQYFGPGTRLTVT.

The chain uses TRBV6-1 and TRBJ1-1, with TRBD1 as a possible D gene (5 bases). Germline CDR1 is MNHNS and CDR2 is SASEGT. This CDR3 region has 16 residues. V lost 1 base and J lost 0, with 12 bases in between. The CDR3 coding sequence is TGTGCCAGCAGTGAAGTGCCCAGGGAAGTGAACACTGAAGCTTTCTTT. Translating gives CASSEVPREVNTEAFF.

This clone has only one observation. The rearrangement uses TRBV10-3 and TRBJ1-4, with unresolved D. CDR3 length equals 14 residues. The V gene lost 5 bases and the J gene lost 2 bases, with 9 bases spanning the gap. Germline CDR1 reads ENHRY; CDR2 reads SYGVKD. For the CDR3, the DNA is TGTGCCATCAGTAAGGATAGGACTAATGAAAAACTGTTTTTT. As protein: CAISKDRTNEKLFF.

The V and J genes are TRBV10-3 and TRBJ1-1, with D possibly matching TRBD1 (6 bases). The CDR3 has 13 residues. Germline CDR1 and CDR2: ENHRY and SYGVKD. With 0 bases removed from V and 4 bases from J, the gap between germline ends came to 6 bases. CDR3: CAISESRGTEAFF. For the CDR3, the DNA is TGTGCCATCAGTGAGTCCAGGGGCACTGAAGCTTTCTTT.

The gene calls are TRBV5-6 and TRBJ2-7, with 13 bases lining up with TRBD2. The ends lost 4 bases at V and 6 bases at J; junction bases unmatched: 13. This CDR3 has 17 amino acids. The V gene's germline CDR1 is SGHDT and CDR2 YYEEEE. In nucleotides, the CDR3 is TGTGCCAGCAGCCTGGGACTAGCGGGATCCCAAAGACTCGAGCAGTACTTC. The encoded protein is CASSLGLAGSQRLEQYF. The full variable domain, completed using reference TRBV5-6 and TRBJ2-7, is DAGVTQSPTHLIKTRGQQVTLRCSPKSGHDTVSWYQQALGQGPQFIFQYYEEEERQRGNFPDRFSGHQFPNYSSELNVNALLLGDSALYLCASSLGLAGSQRLEQYFGPGTRLTVT.

The V call is TRBV28, the J call TRBJ2-7; D may be TRBD1 (6 bases). The CDR3 is made up of 15 amino acids. Looked up from germline, CDR1 is MDHEN and CDR2 is SYDVKM. Trimming stripped 5 bases from V and 2 bases from J, with 16 bases between. This CDR3 is CASSEQGYYPYEQYF. The CDR3 region has the DNA TGTGCCAGCAGTGAGCAGGGGTATTATCCCTACGAGCAGTACTTC.

The rearrangement links TRBV2 to TRBJ1-2; no clear D gene. Trimming cost V 5 bases and J 2 bases, with 15 bases left between them. The germline gives CDR1 SNHLY, CDR2 FYNNEI. The CDR3 has 15 amino acids. CDR3 amino acids: CASSQFWVWNYGYTF. The CDR3 bases are TGTGCCAGCAGTCAATTTTGGGTGTGGAACTATGGCTACACCTTC.

This clone was seen only a few times. The rearrangement uses TRBV5-6 and TRBJ1-5; D may be TRBD1 (6 bases). Germline V lookup: CDR1 SGHDT, CDR2 YYEEEE. This CDR3 contains 14 residues. V shed 4 bases and J shed 5 bases, with 13 bases lying between them. CDR3 protein: CASSPGQYHQPQHF. As DNA, the CDR3 is TGTGCCAGCAGCCCTGGACAGTACCATCAGCCCCAGCATTTT.

The rearrangement uses TRBV25-1 and TRBJ2-7, with D perhaps matching TRBD1 (6 bases). The CDR3 is made up of 13 amino acids. The V gene lost 3 bases and the J gene lost 5 bases, with 11 bases spanning the gap. Germline loops: CDR1 MGHDK, CDR2 SYGVNS. In DNA form, the CDR3 reads TGTGCCAGCAGTGAGGGGGCCCACGACGAGCAGTACTTC. Its translation is CASSEGAHDEQYF.